This T cell receptor (beta chain) was retrieved from a study of blood T cell repertoires in COVID-19. Study details: Sites across the United States, Italy and Spain contributed samples from acute and convalescent COVID-19.

Participants came from roughly 24 US areas, aged roughly 18 to 89 years. Each recovered donor of Cohort 3 presented with two negative PCRs, clearance, or symptom resolution. Per the original methods: Scientists estimated how many nucleated cells there were by amplifying reference gene primers. Produced via immunoSEQ multiplex PCR; TCRdb's table is partial and in-frame only. That table gives V, J and clone size, and the DNA gave D and trimming. The repertoire holds fewer than 300,000 clones, with around 89% as singletons. Germline values: CDR1 MNHNY, CDR2 SVGAGI (reference sequence). There are 16 residues in the CDR3. V shed 3 bases and J 7 bases; nucleotides not matched to a gene: 6.

This receptor was identified in a man in his forties who had recovered from COVID-19. Sequenced: PBMCs or T cells enriched from blood (not recorded which). This sequence joins TRBV6-6 and TRBJ2-1; 13 bases are shared with TRBD2. CDR3 residues: CASSYILAGGPNEQFF. As DNA, the CDR3 is TGTGCCAGCAGTTATATACTAGCGGGAGGGCCTAATGAGCAGTTCTTC.